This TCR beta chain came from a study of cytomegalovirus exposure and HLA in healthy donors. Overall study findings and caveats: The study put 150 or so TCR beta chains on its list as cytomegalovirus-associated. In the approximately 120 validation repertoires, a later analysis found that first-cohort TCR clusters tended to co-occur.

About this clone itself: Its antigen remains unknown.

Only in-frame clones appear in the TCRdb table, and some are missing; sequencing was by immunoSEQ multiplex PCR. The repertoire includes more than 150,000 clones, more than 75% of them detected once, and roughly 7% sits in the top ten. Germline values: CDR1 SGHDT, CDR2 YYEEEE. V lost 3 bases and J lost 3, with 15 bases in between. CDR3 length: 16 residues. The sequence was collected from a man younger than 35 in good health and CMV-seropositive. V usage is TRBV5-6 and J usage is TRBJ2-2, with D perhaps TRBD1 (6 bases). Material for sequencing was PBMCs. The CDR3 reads CASSWPWGRDTGELFF. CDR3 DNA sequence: TGTGCCAGCAGCTGGCCCTGGGGGCGAGACACCGGGGAGCTGTTTTTT.